Below, 16 T cell receptor beta chains from the same sample are listed, as sequenced in a study of shared clonotypes between healthy human individuals. TCRdb keeps only in-frame clones here, not all; method: immunoSEQ multiplex PCR. The sample consists of 1.5 million to 2.5 million clones, approximately 95% of them appearing once. Naivety among CD8 cells was defined by CD45RO negativity and positive CCR7 selection, thereby excluding terminally differentiated effector memory CD45RA+ cells. Sequencing input: naive CD8+ T cells sorted from blood. These receptor sequences come from a man aged 18-30 years in good health.

The CDR3 is CASSFSGPKDEQFF. In DNA form, the CDR3 reads TGTGCCAGCAGCTTTAGCGGACCCAAGGATGAGCAGTTCTTC. The chain is built from TRBV7-9 and TRBJ2-1, with D perhaps TRBD2 (6 bases). The CDR3 totals 14 residues. Germline assignment: CDR1 SEHNR and CDR2 FQNEAQ (reference sequence). Trimming pared 3 bases from V and 8 bases from J, leaving 14 bases between. Full variable domain (rest looked up from reference TRBV7-9 and TRBJ2-1): DTGVSQNPRHKITKRGQNVTFRCDPISEHNRLYWYRQTLGQGPEFLTYFQNEAQLEKSRLLSDRFSAERPKGSFSTLEIQRTEQGDSAMYLCASSFSGPKDEQFFGPGTRLTVL.

The rearrangement uses TRBV5-1 and TRBJ2-3, with D uncertain. Trimming stripped 0 bases from V and 6 bases from J, with 14 bases between. Germline V gene data show CDR1 as SGHRS and CDR2 as YFSETQ. The CDR3 has 15 residues. The CDR3 is CASSLAQDSADTQYF. The CDR3 nucleotides are TGCGCCAGCAGCTTGGCCCAAGATTCCGCGGATACGCAGTATTTT.

The rearrangement links TRBV18 to TRBJ2-5; D gene ambiguous. The CDR3 spans 13 residues. V dropped 0 bases and J dropped 3 bases, with 5 bases sitting between them. The germline V gene has CDR1 KGHSH and CDR2 LQKENI. CDR3 residues: CASSPPRKETQYF. CDR3 bases: TGTGCCAGCTCACCACCGAGAAAAGAGACCCAGTACTTC.

The gene calls are TRBV6-5 and TRBJ2-7, with a tentative D call TRBD2 (6 bases). The V end lost 4 bases, the J end lost 4 bases, and 11 bases lay between the germline ends. CDR1 is MNHEY, CDR2 SVGAGI, per germline. The CDR3 has 13 residues. The CDR3 region has the DNA TGTGCCAGCAGTTTAAGGCTAGCGTACGAGCAGTACTTC. Its protein is CASSLRLAYEQYF.

This clone was recorded only once. V is TRBV4-1 and J is TRBJ2-1, with 10 bases aligning to TRBD2. The CDR3 covers 15 residues. J lost 5 bases, V lost 3 bases, and 4 bases had no gene match. CDR1 and CDR2 (germline): MGHRA, YSYEKL. DNA for the CDR3: TGCGCCAGCAGCCATGGGACTAGCGAGAACAATGAGCAGTTCTTC. Translating it yields CASSHGTSENNEQFF.

This chain connects TRBV13 to TRBJ1-1; 10 positions agree with TRBD1. The V gene's germline CDR1 is PRHDT and CDR2 FYEKMQ (reference sequence). CDR3 length: 14 amino acids. The trim removed 3 bases at V and 4 bases at J, leaving 2 bases unmatched. In DNA form, the CDR3 reads TGTGCCAGCAGCTTCGGGACAGGGGCCACTGAAGCTTTCTTT. Translation: CASSFGTGATEAFF.

This clone showed up just once. The CDR3 reads CASSVTGSRALNTEAFF. DNA for the CDR3: TGTGCCAGCAGTGTGACAGGGAGCCGTGCCCTGAACACTGAAGCTTTCTTT. The chain couples TRBV6-1 to TRBJ1-1; 7 bases agree with TRBD1. CDR1 and CDR2 from the germline V gene are MNHNS and SASEGT. J was trimmed by 0 bases and V by 4 bases; bases with no gene match: 11. This CDR3 contains 17 residues.

V and J are TRBV4-3 and TRBJ1-2; TRBD1 might be the D (6 bases). The CDR3 extends over 16 amino acids. Per the germline V gene, CDR1 is LGHNA and CDR2 is YSLEER. Deletions cut 0 bases from V and 2 bases from J, with 13 bases between. The CDR3 sequence: CASSQDWAGHNYGYTF. As DNA, the CDR3 is TGCGCCAGCAGCCAAGATTGGGCGGGACACAACTATGGCTACACCTTC.

J is TRBJ1-5 and V is TRBV4-3; 9 bases map to TRBD1. CDR1 LGHNA and CDR2 YSLEER come from the germline V gene. With V trimmed by 3 bases and J by 5 bases, 5 bases remained unmatched. The CDR3 consists of 15 residues. The CDR3 DNA sequence: TGCGCCAGCAGCCATTACAGGGGGCGCGATCAGCCCCAGCATTTT. Its protein product is CASSHYRGRDQPQHF.

The CDR3 DNA reads TGTGCCAGCAGTTCCGACAGGGGCTCTAATGAAAAACTGTTTTTT. Protein sequence: CASSSDRGSNEKLFF. This chain joins TRBV6-5 and TRBJ1-4; 8 nucleotides match TRBD1. Germline CDR1 and CDR2: MNHEY and SVGAGI. The CDR3 consists of 15 residues. J was trimmed by 3 bases and V by 4 bases; bases with no gene match: 4.

The CDR3: CASSLGSFEGGGTEAFF. The CDR3 coding sequence is TGCGCCAGCAGCTTGGGCTCTTTCGAGGGAGGGGGCACTGAAGCTTTCTTT. The chain uses TRBV5-1 and TRBJ1-1; D might be TRBD1 (6 bases). The germline CDR1 and CDR2 sequences are SGHRS and YFSETQ. Trimming took off 0 bases at V and 4 bases at J, with 19 bases between the two ends. This CDR3 spans 17 amino acids. The full variable domain, in which reference TRBV5-1 and TRBJ1-1 provide the parts outside the CDR3, is KAGVTQTPRYLIKTRGQQVTLSCSPISGHRSVSWYQQTPGQGLQFLFEYFSETQRNKGNFPGRFSGRQFSNSRSEMNVSTLELGDSALYLCASSLGSFEGGGTEAFFGQGTRLTVV.

On this clone itself: Within the sample, other DNA sequences also encode this same CDR3. The V gene is TRBV27, the J gene TRBJ2-7, with 8 bases that match TRBD1. There are 12 residues in the CDR3. CDR1 is MNHEY, CDR2 SMNVEV, per germline (reference sequence). V gave up 8 bases and J gave up 3 bases; unmatched junction bases: 3. CDR3 DNA: TGTGCCAGCGGACAGGGCCTCTACGAGCAGTACTTC. Encoded protein: CASGQGLYEQYF.

The chain uses TRBV9 and TRBJ2-2; TRBD2 aligns across 8 bases. Trimming took 0 bases from V and 6 from J; bases not matched to a gene: 10. The CDR3 loop spans 17 amino acids. Germline V gene data show CDR1 as SGDLS and CDR2 as YYNGEE. CDR3 sequence reads: CASSVEIGTRGSGELFF. The CDR3 DNA follows: TGTGCCAGCAGCGTAGAGATCGGGACTAGGGGCTCCGGGGAGCTGTTTTTT.

The chain carries TRBV7-9 and TRBJ2-5; D gene ambiguous. The CDR3 is 13 amino acids. CDR1 SEHNR and CDR2 FQNEAQ come from the germline V gene (reference sequence). V lost 5 bases and J lost 2, with 9 bases in between. The CDR3 nucleotides read TGTGCCAGCAGCAAAAGTATACAAGAGACCCAGTACTTC. This gives the protein CASSKSIQETQYF.

V gene TRBV6-6 combines with J gene TRBJ1-1; D ambiguous. The CDR3 extends over 15 amino acids. V dropped 0 bases and J dropped 1 base, with 9 bases sitting between them. The germline V gene has CDR1 MNHNY and CDR2 SVGAGI (reference sequence). The CDR3 sequence is CASSYSETGNTEAFF. CDR3 coding DNA: TGTGCCAGCAGTTACTCGGAGACGGGGAACACTGAAGCTTTCTTT.

The chain is built from TRBV5-4 and TRBJ2-2; no clear D gene. The CDR3 extends over 14 amino acids. Per germline, CDR1 SGHNT and CDR2 YYREEE (reference sequence). Deletions cut 4 bases from V and 4 bases from J, with 11 bases between. CDR3 sequence reads: CASSTSESTGELFF. CDR3 nucleotide sequence: TGTGCCAGCAGCACGTCAGAGTCCACCGGGGAGCTGTTTTTT. Based on the CDR3 plus reference TRBV5-4 and TRBJ2-2, the full variable domain is ETGVTQSPTHLIKTRGQQVTLRCSSQSGHNTVSWYQQALGQGPQFIFQYYREEENGRGNFPPRFSGLQFPNYSSELNVNALELDDSALYLCASSTSESTGELFFGEGSRLTVL.